One sample yielded the 8 T cell receptor beta chains listed below, sequenced in a study of immune cell composition in non-small cell lung cancer. Produced via immunoSEQ multiplex PCR; TCRdb's table is partial and in-frame only. The table shows about 4,900 clones, with around 81% occurring only once. The sequencing input was lung tumor tissue. These receptors were collected from a human donor with non-small cell lung cancer.

This clone was seen once. The chain carries TRBV6-5 and TRBJ1-4, with TRBD1 as a possible D gene (6 bases). The CDR3 runs to 15 residues. V lost 0 bases and J lost 8, with 13 bases in between. The germline V gene encodes CDR1 MNHEY and CDR2 SVGAGI. The DNA of the CDR3 is TGTGCCAGCAGTTACTCGGCAGGGGTAAACGAAAAACTGTTTTTT. It specifies CASSYSAGVNEKLFF.

The chain carries TRBV30 and TRBJ2-1; 13 bases match TRBD2. After removal of 5 bases from V and 7 bases from J, the junction contained 11 bases not matched to a gene. Germline V gives CDR1 GTSNPN, CDR2 SVGIG (reference sequence). The CDR3 contains 16 residues. The CDR3 region is CAWGPPLAGGWNEQFF. In DNA form, the CDR3 reads TGTGCCTGGGGCCCCCCACTAGCGGGAGGGTGGAATGAGCAGTTCTTC.

This clone showed up just a few times. The chain is built from TRBV5-1 and TRBJ2-7; D unresolved. CDR3 length: 16 residues. V lost 0 bases to trimming and J lost 2 bases, with 15 bases between them. Germline V gene data show CDR1 as SGHRS and CDR2 as YFSETQ. CDR3 residues: CASSLELGSFAYEQYF. DNA for the CDR3: TGCGCCAGCAGCTTGGAATTGGGCAGCTTCGCCTACGAGCAGTACTTC.

The chain joins TRBV6-5 to TRBJ2-7, with 10 bases that match TRBD2. The CDR3 loop spans 15 amino acids. Germline V gives CDR1 MNHEY, CDR2 SVGAGI. The V and J ends lost 6 bases and 2 bases, in that order; junction bases with no gene match: 7. The CDR3 coding sequence is TGTGCCAGCAGCCCTCCACTAGCGGGACCCTACGAGCAGTACTTC. As protein: CASSPPLAGPYEQYF.

The rearrangement uses TRBV29-1 and TRBJ1-1; no definite D call. Germline CDR1 is SQVTM and CDR2 is ANQGSEA. V was shortened by 8 bases and J by 4 bases, with 17 bases between the two germline ends. The CDR3 is made up of 13 amino acids. In DNA form, the CDR3 reads TGCAGCTCCCAAGCAAGTTCCCCCACTGAAGCTTTCTTT. Protein: CSSQASSPTEAFF.

V usage is TRBV18 and J usage is TRBJ1-2; D may be TRBD1 (5 bases). CDR3 length: 13 residues. Germline assignment: CDR1 KGHSH and CDR2 LQKENI. V was cut by 6 bases and J by 8 bases, with 16 bases left in between. CDR3 region: CASSSGEEDGYTF. As DNA, the CDR3 is TGTGCCAGCTCCTCGGGGGAGGAGGACGGCTACACCTTC.

This chain joins TRBV5-1 and TRBJ2-1, with D hard to call. This CDR3 spans 11 amino acids. CDR1 and CDR2 from the germline V gene are SGHRS and YFSETQ. The ends were cut back, 5 bases at V and 4 bases at J, with 4 bases in the middle. CDR3 sequence: CASSSYNEQFF. In DNA form, the CDR3 reads TGCGCCAGCAGTTCATACAATGAGCAGTTCTTC.

This clone was detected only a few times. This rearrangement joins TRBV6-6 to TRBJ2-7; 7 bases agree with TRBD2. Germline CDR1 reads MNHNY; CDR2 reads SVGAGI (reference sequence). The CDR3 runs 15 residues. The J segment lost 0 bases and the V segment lost 4 bases, leaving 6 bases of the junction unmatched. The CDR3: CASSSSGESSYEQYF. CDR3 in DNA: TGTGCCAGCAGTTCCAGCGGGGAAAGCTCCTACGAGCAGTACTTC.